This T cell receptor (beta chain) was found in a study of beta chain features in type 1 diabetes (dated by TCRdb to 2017 to 2018). With respect to the entire study: Mean age, gender distribution, total cell number and subset yield did not differ between patients and healthy donors. A total of roughly 110 million sorted cells were examined across all samples, and the number of cells per subset was strongly correlated with RNA yield. In the study, TCRB repertoires of sorted circulating CD4+ T cell subsets from recently diagnosed type 1 diabetes patients were compared with those of matched healthy donors. Whereas all 28 donors provided naive and central memory subsets, regulatory and stem cell-like memory subsets were isolated from just 8 patients and about 8 healthy donors. Findings and caveats that apply to the study as a whole: Fewer insertions and more nucleotide deletions at VDJ recombination sites were observed in patients with type 1 diabetes, implying thymic rearrangement abnormalities. Because cDNA was sequenced instead of genomic DNA, highly expressing activated cells could be over-represented, though the groups showed no difference in activation or CD3 levels. Only small numbers of individuals were included in the HLA sub-analyses, which left unresolved whether HLA type had any influence on TCRB rearrangement. In all four CD4+ subsets, TCRB CDR3 length was moderately but significantly shorter in type 1 diabetes patients. Naive, central memory and regulatory TCRB repertoires appeared more similar among patients than among healthy donors. Shorter templates might be favored by PCR, yet because patient and control samples were amplified and corrected together, any such skew would affect both groups equally.

A single peripheral blood draw of around 0.11 L on average was collected from each donor into heparinised tubes. Using a panel that included CD45RO, CCR7, CD25, CD127, CD95 and CD27, naive, central memory, regulatory and stem cell-like memory CD4+ T cells were sorted on a BD FACSAria II. Purity was above 95% for every sorted population. PBMCs were separated immediately by Lymphoprep density gradient centrifugation and were stained directly, without being cultured. Samples were stained and sorted in pairs, with one healthy donor and one patient per experiment, so that batch effects were minimized. As regards this clone: Its antigen has not been determined. Per-nucleotide qualities are absent, and no much larger clonotype sits a single base away.

The entire isolated RNA was reverse transcribed using the High Capacity cDNA Reverse Transcription Kit, and thus expressed TCRB transcripts were sequenced. Deep immunoSEQ sequencing was applied to naive, central memory and regulatory T cell samples, giving an average of around 3.8 million total reads per sample. Sorted cells were lysed in RLT buffer, and RNA was extracted using DNase-treated RNeasy Micro or Mini kits according to cell number. To prevent cross-contamination, every cell subset was processed on its own, while patient and healthy donor samples were processed together. The immunoSEQ multiplex PCR was used to amplify TCRB sequences from cDNA, generating 87-bp fragments that spanned the CDR3 region. Sequencing of the amplicons was done on the Illumina HiSeq platform. In the original analysis: PCR bias was corrected computationally using synthetic template baselines, and reads within Hamming distance 2 were collapsed, with unmergeable singletons discarded. By aligning reads against IMGT, V, D and J genes, CDR3 length, and insertions or deletions at six rearrangement sites were assigned. Within each subset, clonotype counts were normalized to sorted cell number, and only after that were true diversity and Gini coefficients computed with the tcR R package. Repertoire sharing was quantified using the overlap coefficient calculated on TCRB nucleotide sequences. TCRdb provides this immuneACCESS table in a form limited to in-frame rearrangements. Some clones are lacking; in checked studies, under half of them reflect an unresolved V gene, and why the rest are absent is not known. V and J calls and clone size are those listed in that table; D and trimming were worked out from the DNA. The sample table lists some 110,000 clones, about a sixth of them with a count of one. The leading ten clones occupy approximately 2.2% of the sample.

Between the V and J ends, shortened by 6 bases and 2 bases respectively, the junction contains 13 bases. Its CDR3 holds 14 amino acids, cysteine through phenylalanine. The read is trimmed to its CDR3 DNA, 42 bases read in frame from base 1. The germline V gene yields SGHTS for CDR1 and YDEGEE for CDR2. The receptor was derived from a young man with type 1 diabetes. The rearranged chain carries TRBV5-8 and TRBJ2-3, with the D gene too uncertain to name. Sequencing was carried out using central memory CD4+ T cells from blood. The CDR3 sequence is CASTHKGHTDTQYF. The DNA sequence is TGTGCCAGCACTCATAAGGGTCACACAGATACGCAGTATTTT.